The 21 T cell receptor beta chains reported below all come from one sample, sequenced in a study of blood T cell repertoires in COVID-19 (dated by TCRdb to 2020 to 2022). Libraries were constructed by the immunoSEQ multiplex PCR assay. TCRdb carries this immuneACCESS record with in-frame sequences only. Its versions omit some clonotypes, under half of them owing to an unresolved V gene in the studies checked, with the rest unexplained. In this sample the table shows nearly 110,000 clones, around 80% of which occur a single time. The ten largest clones add up to roughly 13% of the sample. The sample consisted of peripheral blood. The receptors here all came from a woman aged 55-70 years with acute or convalescent COVID-19.

The rearrangement uses TRBV5-1 and TRBJ1-2; D is possibly TRBD1 (5 bases). Germline V lookup: CDR1 SGHRS, CDR2 YFSETQ. V dropped 4 bases and J dropped 1 base, with 8 bases sitting between them. The CDR3 is made up of 13 amino acids. The CDR3 DNA follows: TGCGCCAGCAGCGCTGGACATAACTATGGCTACACCTTC. This gives the protein CASSAGHNYGYTF.

The gene calls are TRBV5-1 and TRBJ2-7; the match to TRBD2 covers 13 bases. The CDR3 covers 14 residues. The J segment lost 7 bases and the V segment lost 2 bases, leaving 3 bases of the junction unmatched. Germline V gives CDR1 SGHRS, CDR2 YFSETQ. CDR3 sequence reads: CASSFTSGRVEQYF. In DNA form, the CDR3 reads TGCGCCAGCAGCTTCACTAGCGGGAGGGTTGAGCAGTACTTC. Full variable domain (rest looked up from reference TRBV5-1 and TRBJ2-7): KAGVTQTPRYLIKTRGQQVTLSCSPISGHRSVSWYQQTPGQGLQFLFEYFSETQRNKGNFPGRFSGRQFSNSRSEMNVSTLELGDSALYLCASSFTSGRVEQYFGPGTRLTVT.

This rearrangement joins TRBV24-1 to TRBJ2-5; D not resolved. The CDR3 is 12 amino acids. V was clipped by 3 bases and J by 5 bases, with 6 bases between them. CDR1 is KGHDR, CDR2 SFDVKD, per germline. The CDR3 DNA follows: TGTGCCACCAGTGATACCGGGGAGACCCAGTACTTC. Translation: CATSDTGETQYF.

CDR3 region: CASSWGTGDDSPLHF. The CDR3 region has the DNA TGTGCCAGCAGCTGGGGGACAGGGGATGATTCACCCCTCCACTTT. The rearrangement links TRBV5-5 to TRBJ1-6; 10 nucleotides line up with TRBD1. The germline gives CDR1 SGHKS, CDR2 YYEKEE (reference sequence). Trimming cost V 3 bases and J 8 bases; bases outside gene matches: 5. CDR3 size: 15 residues.

The chain employs TRBV3-1 (or the pseudogene TRBV3-2) and TRBJ2-1; D uncertain. The CDR3 is made up of 11 amino acids. Germline CDR1 LGHDT, CDR2 YNNKEL (reference sequence). The ends were cut back, 2 bases at V and 13 bases at J, with 9 bases in the middle. CDR3 sequence (DNA): TGTGCCAGCAGCCAATCTCGAACACAGTTCTTC. Translation gives CASSQSRTQFF.

In this sample, this clone turned up a few times. The V and J genes are TRBV7-9 and TRBJ2-5; D remains ambiguous. Germline V lookup: CDR1 SEHNR, CDR2 FQNEAQ (reference sequence). Trimming pared 5 bases from V and 0 bases from J, leaving 13 bases between. The CDR3 is 15 residues long. The CDR3 region is CASSRLGFNQETQYF. The CDR3 DNA reads as TGTGCCAGCAGCCGCCTAGGCTTTAACCAAGAGACCCAGTACTTC.

The V call is TRBV7-9, the J call TRBJ2-5; TRBD2 agrees at 8 bases. Germline loops: CDR1 SEHNR, CDR2 FQNEAQ (reference sequence). This CDR3 is built from 14 residues. The ends lost 5 bases at V and 5 bases at J; junction bases unmatched: 7. This CDR3 reads CASSPGGGRETQYF. The DNA of the CDR3 is TGTGCCAGCAGCCCAGGCGGGGGGAGGGAGACCCAGTACTTC.

The V call is TRBV6-5, the J call TRBJ1-3; D not resolved. This CDR3 has 15 residues. Germline CDR1 reads MNHEY; CDR2 reads SVGAGI. V lost 6 bases to trimming and J lost 0 bases, with 12 bases between them. The CDR3 coding sequence is TGTGCCAGCAGCCGGTCCACCACCTCTGGAAACACCATATATTTT. Its translation: CASSRSTTSGNTIYF.

This clone has a handful of counts. The chain employs TRBV3-1 (or the pseudogene TRBV3-2) and TRBJ2-3; 14 bases are shared with TRBD2. V shed 4 bases and J 4 bases; nucleotides not matched to a gene: 4. The germline CDR1 and CDR2 sequences are LGHDT and YNNKEL (reference sequence). The CDR3 covers 16 residues. CDR3 sequence reads: CASSLSGLAGADTQYF. The CDR3, as DNA: TGTGCCAGCAGCCTCTCGGGACTAGCGGGAGCAGATACGCAGTATTTT.

The rearrangement uses TRBV5-1 and TRBJ1-5; the D gene is possibly TRBD1 (5 bases). The V gene lost 2 bases and the J gene lost 5 bases, with 14 bases spanning the gap. The CDR3 is 15 amino acids. Per the germline V gene, CDR1 is SGHRS and CDR2 is YFSETQ. The CDR3 sequence: CASSFAGTRDQPQHF. CDR3 coding DNA: TGCGCCAGCAGCTTCGCGGGGACCCGCGATCAGCCCCAGCATTTT.

The chain combines TRBV5-8 with TRBJ1-5, with TRBD1 as a possible D gene (5 bases). The CDR3 extends over 14 amino acids. Trimming left V 4 bases short and J 7 bases short, with 15 bases between. Per the germline V gene, CDR1 is SGHTS and CDR2 is YDEGEE. The chain's CDR3 is CASSGRVFGQPQHF. As DNA, the CDR3 is TGTGCCAGCAGCGGCAGGGTGTTCGGGCAGCCCCAGCATTTT.

The V gene is TRBV5-1, the J gene TRBJ1-3, with 7 bases fitting TRBD1. J lost 3 bases, V lost 5 bases, and 5 bases had no gene match. This CDR3 has 14 amino acids. The germline V gene encodes CDR1 SGHRS and CDR2 YFSETQ. The CDR3 bases are TGCGCCAGCAGGGACAGGCAAGGTGGAAACACCATATATTTT. Amino acids: CASRDRQGGNTIYF.

This clone was seen a handful of times. CDR3 DNA sequence: TGTGCCAGCAGCTTAGGCGGCGGGAGTAAAAACATTCAGTACTTC. It translates to CASSLGGGSKNIQYF. V usage is TRBV7-3 and J usage is TRBJ2-4; 7 bases match TRBD2. The CDR3 loop spans 15 amino acids. With V trimmed by 2 bases and J by 4 bases, 5 bases remained unmatched. Germline CDR1 SGHTA, CDR2 FQGTGA.

This chain connects TRBV12-3 or TRBV12-4 to TRBJ1-2; a weak D match, TRBD1 (5 bases). Trimming took 2 bases from V and 8 from J, leaving 9 bases between them. This CDR3 contains 12 residues. The CDR3 loop reads CASSLQGQGYTF. The CDR3 nucleotides read TGTGCCAGCAGTTTACAGGGTCAGGGCTACACCTTC.

The chain uses TRBV5-4 and TRBJ1-1, with 7 bases lining up with TRBD1. The CDR3 consists of 14 residues. The junction had 4 bases not matched to a gene; V was cut back by 1 base and J by 4 bases. Germline V CDR1 and CDR2: SGHNT, YYREEE (reference sequence). The CDR3 reads CASSLLSGGTEAFF. CDR3 nucleotide sequence: TGTGCCAGCAGCTTGTTGTCAGGGGGCACTGAAGCTTTCTTT.

The chain joins TRBV3-1 (or the pseudogene TRBV3-2) to TRBJ1-1; D not certain. With 2 bases removed from V and 6 bases from J, the gap between germline ends came to 10 bases. This CDR3 has 13 amino acids. Germline V gene lookup returns CDR1 LGHDT and CDR2 YNNKEL (reference sequence). In DNA, the CDR3 is TGTGCCAGCAGCCAAACAGTCTTGGCTGAAGCTTTCTTT. Translated, it gives CASSQTVLAEAFF.

The chain couples TRBV5-1 to TRBJ1-1, with 7 bases matching TRBD1. Unmatched junction bases numbered 12, after V lost 4 bases and J lost 0 bases. The CDR3 consists of 17 residues. Germline values: CDR1 SGHRS, CDR2 YFSETQ. The CDR3 bases are TGCGCCAGCAGCCACGGGACAGCCCGAGACATGAACACTGAAGCTTTCTTT. Its translation: CASSHGTARDMNTEAFF.

This chain connects TRBV19 to TRBJ1-1; possibly TRBD1 for D (6 bases). Trimming shortened V by 6 bases and J by 0 bases, and 20 bases separated the two germline ends. CDR3 length: 17 amino acids. Germline loops: CDR1 LNHDA, CDR2 SQIVND (reference sequence). CDR3 in amino acids: CASRIGPGVGVNTEAFF. In DNA, the CDR3 is TGTGCCAGTAGGATCGGGCCAGGGGTTGGAGTGAACACTGAAGCTTTCTTT.

This chain uses TRBV4-1 with TRBJ1-5, with TRBD1 as a possible D gene (6 bases). CDR1 is MGHRA, CDR2 YSYEKL, per germline. V lost 4 bases, J lost 5 bases, and 12 bases lay in between. The CDR3 is 14 amino acids. The DNA of the CDR3 is TGCGCCAGCAGCCGCACACAGGGAGATCAGCCCCAGCATTTT. Protein sequence: CASSRTQGDQPQHF.

This rearrangement joins TRBV5-1 to TRBJ2-3; 7 bases are shared with TRBD2. The CDR3 covers 16 residues. From germline, CDR1 is SGHRS and CDR2 YFSETQ. V lost 0 bases and J lost 0; bases outside the gene matches: 4. CDR3 sequence (DNA): TGCGCCAGCAGCTTGGCGGGACTACCCAGCACAGATACGCAGTATTTT. This sequence encodes CASSLAGLPSTDTQYF.

The J gene is TRBJ1-2, the V gene TRBV6-1; 9 nucleotides match TRBD1. Germline values: CDR1 MNHNS, CDR2 SASEGT. This CDR3 comprises 16 residues. The V and J ends lost 4 bases and 3 bases, in that order; junction bases with no gene match: 9. CDR3 sequence reads: CASSAGQGYQYYGYTF. CDR3 nucleotides: TGTGCCAGCAGTGCGGGACAGGGCTACCAATACTATGGCTACACCTTC.